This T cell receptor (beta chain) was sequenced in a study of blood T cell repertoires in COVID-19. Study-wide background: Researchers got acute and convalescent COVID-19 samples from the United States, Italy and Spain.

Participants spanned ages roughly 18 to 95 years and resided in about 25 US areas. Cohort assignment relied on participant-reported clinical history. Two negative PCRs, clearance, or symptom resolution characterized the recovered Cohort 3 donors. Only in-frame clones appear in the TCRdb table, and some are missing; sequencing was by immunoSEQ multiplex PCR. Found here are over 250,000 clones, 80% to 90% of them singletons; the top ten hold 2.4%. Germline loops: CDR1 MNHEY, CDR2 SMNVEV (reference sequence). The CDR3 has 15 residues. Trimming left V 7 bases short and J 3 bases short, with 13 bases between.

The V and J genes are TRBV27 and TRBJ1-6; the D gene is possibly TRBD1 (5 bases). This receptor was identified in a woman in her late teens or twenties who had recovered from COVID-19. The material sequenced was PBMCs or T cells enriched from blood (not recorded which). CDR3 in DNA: TGTGCCAGCAAGAACGCGGGGGGCTATAATTCACCCCTCCACTTT. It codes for CASKNAGGYNSPLHF.